What follows describes a single TCR beta chain. The antigen this receptor binds is unknown. Per-base quality was not reported, and no clone a single base away is much larger than it. The sample comes from a study of blood T cell repertoires in COVID-19 (TCRdb year 2020). Describing the broader study: Samples from collaborators originated in the United States, Italy and Spain and spanned both the acute and convalescent phases of COVID-19. HLA class I and class II types, where available, came from metadata supplied by the sample provider rather than from assay-based typing. The prospective study material was composed of cDNA or gDNA derived from T cells, B-cell-depleted T cells, or PBMCs. Subjects who had been exposed to COVID-19, were actively infected with it, or had recovered from it provided the deeply sampled blood TCRbeta repertoires that made up the dataset. The repertoires were released in a freely available public database meant as a resource for research on the immune response to SARS-CoV-2. Samples were obtained from the ongoing ImmuneRACE study (first 160 participants) and from about 1,300 subjects provided by 6 global collaborators. A de-identified subject ID, COVID-19 status, age in years and sex were almost always included in the sample metadata.

On the study overall, not on this receptor specifically: The amount of clinical and demographic metadata varied by source and participant and was provided uncurated.

Spanning cysteine to phenylalanine, the CDR3 consists of 22 amino acids. Only CDR3 DNA remains: 66 bases, in frame from the first base. CDR1 and CDR2, looked up from the germline V gene, are MDHEN and SYDVKM. V loses 2 bases, J loses 0 bases, and the germline ends lie 29 bases apart. TCRbeta CDR3 regions were amplified from genomic DNA by means of the immunoSEQ Assay, a bias-controlled multiplex PCR. The study's own analysis went as follows. Within the assay, amplification of reference gene primers was used to estimate how many nucleated cells each sample contained. To quantify the absolute abundance of each unique TCRbeta CDR3 rearrangement, sequence reads were collapsed and filtered. For each sample, productive Simpson clonality was calculated as the square root of Simpson's diversity index across productive rearrangements. Held by TCRdb, this immuneACCESS table contains in-frame sequences only and omits some clones. Under half of the omission traces to an unresolved V gene where checked; the cause of the rest is unknown. V, J and clone size reflect that table, while D and trimming were determined from the DNA. The table for this sample lists about 220,000 clones; 80% to 85% of them were counted only once. The top ten constitute about 5% of the sample.

One collaborating source in Seattle enrolled patients during active infection and followed them longitudinally through the course of disease. The collaborating institutions used their own protocols to collect whole blood in K2EDTA tubes. Collaborator samples were shipped for TCRbeta analysis as frozen whole blood, isolated PBMCs, or DNA extracted from either sample type. The source of this sequence is a woman between 65 and 79 years old with COVID-19, enrolled during active disease. The sequenced sample was peripheral blood. Rearrangement joined TRBV28 to TRBJ1-5; TRBD1 is perhaps the D gene, given 5 matching bases. CDR3 protein: CASSLSREGFKAFSYSNQPQHF. The nucleotide sequence reads TGTGCCAGCAGTTTAAGTAGGGAGGGGTTCAAAGCGTTTAGCTATAGCAATCAGCCCCAGCATTTT.